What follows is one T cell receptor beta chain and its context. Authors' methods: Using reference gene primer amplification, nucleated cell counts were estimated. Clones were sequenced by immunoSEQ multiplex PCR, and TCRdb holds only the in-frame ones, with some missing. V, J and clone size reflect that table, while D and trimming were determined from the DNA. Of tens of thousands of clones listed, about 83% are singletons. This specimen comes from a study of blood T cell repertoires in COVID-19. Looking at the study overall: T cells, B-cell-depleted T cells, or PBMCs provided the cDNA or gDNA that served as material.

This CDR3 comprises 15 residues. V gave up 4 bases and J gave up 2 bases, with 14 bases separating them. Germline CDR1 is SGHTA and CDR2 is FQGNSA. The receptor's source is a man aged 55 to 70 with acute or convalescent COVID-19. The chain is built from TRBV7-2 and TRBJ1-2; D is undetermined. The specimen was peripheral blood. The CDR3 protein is CASSSPRRANYGYTF. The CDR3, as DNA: TGTGCCAGCAGCTCTCCGCGGAGAGCGAACTATGGCTACACCTTC.